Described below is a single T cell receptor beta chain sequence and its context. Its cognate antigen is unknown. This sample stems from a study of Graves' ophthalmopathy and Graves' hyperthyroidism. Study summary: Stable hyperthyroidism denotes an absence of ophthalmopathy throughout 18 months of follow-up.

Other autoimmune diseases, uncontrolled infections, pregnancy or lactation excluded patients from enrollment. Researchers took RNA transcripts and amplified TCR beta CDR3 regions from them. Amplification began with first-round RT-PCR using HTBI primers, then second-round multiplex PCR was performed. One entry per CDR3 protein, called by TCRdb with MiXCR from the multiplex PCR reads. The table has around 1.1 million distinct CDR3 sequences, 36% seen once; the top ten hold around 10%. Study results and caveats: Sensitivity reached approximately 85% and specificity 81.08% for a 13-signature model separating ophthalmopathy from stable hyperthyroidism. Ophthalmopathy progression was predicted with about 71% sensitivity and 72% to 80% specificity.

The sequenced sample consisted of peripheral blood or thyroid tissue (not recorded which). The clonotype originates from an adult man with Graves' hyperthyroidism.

In DNA, the CDR3 is TGTGCCAGCAGCCCGCAGGGGGCGGGGGGTAATTCACCCCTCCACTTT. Its protein is CASSPQGAGGNSPLHF. The rearrangement uses TRBV13 and TRBJ1-6; 8 bases fit TRBD1. J lost 6 bases, V lost 5 bases, and 9 bases had no gene match. This CDR3 has 16 residues. Germline CDR1 is PRHDT and CDR2 is FYEKMQ (reference sequence).